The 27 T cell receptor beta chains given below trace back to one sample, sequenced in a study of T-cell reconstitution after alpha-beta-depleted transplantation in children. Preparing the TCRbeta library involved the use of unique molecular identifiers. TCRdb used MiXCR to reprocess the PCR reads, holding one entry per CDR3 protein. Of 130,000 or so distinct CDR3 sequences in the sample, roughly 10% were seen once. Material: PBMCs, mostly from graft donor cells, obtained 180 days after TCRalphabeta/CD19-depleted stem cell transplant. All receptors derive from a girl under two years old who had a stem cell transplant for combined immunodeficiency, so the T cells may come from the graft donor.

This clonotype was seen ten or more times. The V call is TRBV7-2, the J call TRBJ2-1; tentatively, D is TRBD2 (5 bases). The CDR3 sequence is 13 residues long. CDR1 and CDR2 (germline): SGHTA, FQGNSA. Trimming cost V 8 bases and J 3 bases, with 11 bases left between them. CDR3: CASSGNYYNEQFF. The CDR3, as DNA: TGTGCCAGCTCCGGGAATTACTACAATGAGCAGTTCTTC.

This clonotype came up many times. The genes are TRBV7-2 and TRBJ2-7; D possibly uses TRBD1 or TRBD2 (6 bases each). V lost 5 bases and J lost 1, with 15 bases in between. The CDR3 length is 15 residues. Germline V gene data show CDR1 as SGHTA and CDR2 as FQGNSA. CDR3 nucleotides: TGTGCCAGCAGCCCCCCGGGGGCATCTTCCTACGAGCAGTACTTC. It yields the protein CASSPPGASSYEQYF. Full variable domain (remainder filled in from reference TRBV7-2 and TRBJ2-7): GAGVSQSPSNKVTEKGKDVELRCDPISGHTALYWYRQSLGQGLEFLIYFQGNSAPDKSGLPSDRFSAERTGGSVSTLTIQRTQQEDSAVYLCASSPPGASSYEQYFGPGTRLTVT.

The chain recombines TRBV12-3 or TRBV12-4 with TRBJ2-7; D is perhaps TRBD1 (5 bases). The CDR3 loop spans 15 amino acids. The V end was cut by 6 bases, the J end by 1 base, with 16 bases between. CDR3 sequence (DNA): TGTGCCAGCAGCCTTCGTCAGGGCGCATCCTACGAGCAGTACTTC. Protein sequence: CASSLRQGASYEQYF.

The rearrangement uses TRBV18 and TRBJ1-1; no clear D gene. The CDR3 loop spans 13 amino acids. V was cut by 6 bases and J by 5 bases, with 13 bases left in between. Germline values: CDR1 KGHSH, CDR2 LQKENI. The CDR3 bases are TGTGCCAGCTCTTTTAGATGGGGAACTGAAGCTTTCTTT. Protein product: CASSFRWGTEAFF.

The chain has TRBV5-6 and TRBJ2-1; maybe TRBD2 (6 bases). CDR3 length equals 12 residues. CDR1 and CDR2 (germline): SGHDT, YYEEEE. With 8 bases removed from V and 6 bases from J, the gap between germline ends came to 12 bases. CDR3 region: CARKEGLNEQFF. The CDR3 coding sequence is TGTGCCAGGAAGGAGGGCCTCAATGAGCAGTTCTTC.

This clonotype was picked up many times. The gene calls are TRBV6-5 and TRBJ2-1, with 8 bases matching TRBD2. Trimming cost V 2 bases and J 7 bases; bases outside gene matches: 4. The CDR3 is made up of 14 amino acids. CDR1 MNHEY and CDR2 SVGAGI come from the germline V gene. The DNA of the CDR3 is TGTGCCAGCAGTTACGGGGGGACTAGGAATGAGCAGTTCTTC. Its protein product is CASSYGGTRNEQFF.

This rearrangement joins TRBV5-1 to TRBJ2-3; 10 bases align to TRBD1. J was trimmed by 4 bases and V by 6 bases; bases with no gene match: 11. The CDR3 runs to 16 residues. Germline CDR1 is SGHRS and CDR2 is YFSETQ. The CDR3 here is CASKTSGTGVADTQYF. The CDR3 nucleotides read TGCGCCAGCAAGACCTCCGGGACAGGGGTCGCAGATACGCAGTATTTT.

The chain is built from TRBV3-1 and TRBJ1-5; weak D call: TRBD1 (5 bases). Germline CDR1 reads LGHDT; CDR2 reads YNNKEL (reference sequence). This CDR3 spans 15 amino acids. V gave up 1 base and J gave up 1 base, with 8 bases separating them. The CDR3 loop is CASSQGRQSNQPQHF. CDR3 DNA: TGTGCCAGCAGCCAAGGGAGACAGAGCAATCAGCCCCAGCATTTT.

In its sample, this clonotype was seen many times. CDR3 amino acids: CASSSGPGADTQYF. In nucleotides, the CDR3 is TGCGCCAGCAGCTCTGGACCGGGGGCAGATACGCAGTATTTT. The V gene is TRBV5-1, the J gene TRBJ2-3; weak D call: TRBD2 (6 bases). Germline loops: CDR1 SGHRS, CDR2 YFSETQ. CDR3 length: 14 amino acids. The ends were cut back, 3 bases at V and 4 bases at J, with 12 bases in the middle.

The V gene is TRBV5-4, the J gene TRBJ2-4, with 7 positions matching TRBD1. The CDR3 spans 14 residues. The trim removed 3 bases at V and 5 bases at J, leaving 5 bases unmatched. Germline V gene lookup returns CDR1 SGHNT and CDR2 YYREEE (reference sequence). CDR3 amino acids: CASSSQGRENIQYF. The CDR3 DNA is TGTGCCAGCAGCTCACAGGGGCGGGAAAACATTCAGTACTTC.

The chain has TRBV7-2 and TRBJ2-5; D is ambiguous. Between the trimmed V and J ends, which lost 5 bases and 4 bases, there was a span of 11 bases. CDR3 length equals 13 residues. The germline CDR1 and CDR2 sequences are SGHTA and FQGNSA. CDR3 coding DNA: TGTGCCAGCAGCCCGCGCCCCCCAGAGACCCAGTACTTC. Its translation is CASSPRPPETQYF.

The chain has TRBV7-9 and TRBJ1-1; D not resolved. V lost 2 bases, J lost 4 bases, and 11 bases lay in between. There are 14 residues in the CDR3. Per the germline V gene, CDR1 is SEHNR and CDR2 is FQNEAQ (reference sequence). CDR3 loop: CASSLMGKSTEAFF. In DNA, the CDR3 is TGTGCCAGCAGCTTAATGGGGAAATCCACTGAAGCTTTCTTT.

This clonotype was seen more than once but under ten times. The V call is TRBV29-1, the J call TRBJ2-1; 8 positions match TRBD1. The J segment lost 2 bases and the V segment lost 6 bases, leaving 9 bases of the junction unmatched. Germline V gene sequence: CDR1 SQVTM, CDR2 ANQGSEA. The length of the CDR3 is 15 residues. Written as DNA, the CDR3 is TGCAGCGTGGCTTACGGGACAGGACCCTACAATGAGCAGTTCTTC. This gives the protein CSVAYGTGPYNEQFF.

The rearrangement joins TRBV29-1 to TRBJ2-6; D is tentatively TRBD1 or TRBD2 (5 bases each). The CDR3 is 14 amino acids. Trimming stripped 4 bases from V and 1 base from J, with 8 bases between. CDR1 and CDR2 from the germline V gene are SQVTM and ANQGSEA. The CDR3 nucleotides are TGCAGCGTTGCGAGGGGTTCTGGGGCCAACGTCCTGACTTTC. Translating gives CSVARGSGANVLTF.

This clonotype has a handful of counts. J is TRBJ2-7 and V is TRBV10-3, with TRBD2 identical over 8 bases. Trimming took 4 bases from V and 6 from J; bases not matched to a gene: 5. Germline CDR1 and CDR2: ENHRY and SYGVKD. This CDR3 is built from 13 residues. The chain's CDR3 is CAISAETSVEQYF. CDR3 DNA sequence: TGTGCCATCAGTGCCGAGACTAGCGTCGAGCAGTACTTC.

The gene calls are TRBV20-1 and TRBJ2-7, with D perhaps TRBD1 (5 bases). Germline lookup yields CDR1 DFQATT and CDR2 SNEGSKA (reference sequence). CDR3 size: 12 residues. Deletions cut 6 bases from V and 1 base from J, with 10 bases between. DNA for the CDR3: TGCAGTGCAAGGGGCGGTTCCTACGAGCAGTACTTC. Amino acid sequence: CSARGGSYEQYF.

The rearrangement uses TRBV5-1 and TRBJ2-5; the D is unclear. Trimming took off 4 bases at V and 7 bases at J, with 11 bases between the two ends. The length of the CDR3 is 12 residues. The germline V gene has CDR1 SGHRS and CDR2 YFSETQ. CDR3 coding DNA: TGCGCCAGCAGCGCGGAAAGGAGGACCCAGTACTTC. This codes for CASSAERRTQYF. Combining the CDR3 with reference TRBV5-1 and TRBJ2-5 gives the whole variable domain KAGVTQTPRYLIKTRGQQVTLSCSPISGHRSVSWYQQTPGQGLQFLFEYFSETQRNKGNFPGRFSGRQFSNSRSEMNVSTLELGDSALYLCASSAERRTQYFGPGTRLLVL.

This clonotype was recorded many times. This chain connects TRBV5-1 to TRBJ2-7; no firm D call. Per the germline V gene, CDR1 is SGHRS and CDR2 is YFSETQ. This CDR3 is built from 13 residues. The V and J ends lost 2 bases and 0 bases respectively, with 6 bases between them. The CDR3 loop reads CASSLASSYEQYF. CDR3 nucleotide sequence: TGCGCCAGCAGCTTAGCCTCCTCCTACGAGCAGTACTTC.

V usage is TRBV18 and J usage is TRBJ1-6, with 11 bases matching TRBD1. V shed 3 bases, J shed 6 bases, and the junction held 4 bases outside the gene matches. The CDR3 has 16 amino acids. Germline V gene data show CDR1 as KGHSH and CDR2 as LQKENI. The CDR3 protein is CASSPRTGGLNSPLHF. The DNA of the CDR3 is TGTGCCAGCTCACCCAGGACAGGGGGCCTTAATTCACCCCTCCACTTT.

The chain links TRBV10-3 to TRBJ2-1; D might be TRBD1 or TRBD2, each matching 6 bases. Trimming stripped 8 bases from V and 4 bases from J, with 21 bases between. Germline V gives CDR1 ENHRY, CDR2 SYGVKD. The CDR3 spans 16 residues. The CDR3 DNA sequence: TGTGCCATCGGGACGGAGGGGGGAGATTTGTACAATGAGCAGTTCTTC. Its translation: CAIGTEGGDLYNEQFF.

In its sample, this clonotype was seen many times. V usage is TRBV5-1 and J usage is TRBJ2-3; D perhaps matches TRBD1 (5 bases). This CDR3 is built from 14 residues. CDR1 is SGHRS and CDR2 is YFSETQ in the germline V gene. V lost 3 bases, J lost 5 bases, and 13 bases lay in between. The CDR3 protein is CASSWTSGRDTQYF. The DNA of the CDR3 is TGCGCCAGCAGCTGGACGTCAGGGCGAGATACGCAGTATTTT.

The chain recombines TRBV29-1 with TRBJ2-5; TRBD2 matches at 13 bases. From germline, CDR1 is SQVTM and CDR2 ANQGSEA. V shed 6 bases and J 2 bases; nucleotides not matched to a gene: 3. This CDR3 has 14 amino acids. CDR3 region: CSVGGLAGQETQYF. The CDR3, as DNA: TGCAGCGTCGGGGGACTAGCGGGACAAGAGACCCAGTACTTC.

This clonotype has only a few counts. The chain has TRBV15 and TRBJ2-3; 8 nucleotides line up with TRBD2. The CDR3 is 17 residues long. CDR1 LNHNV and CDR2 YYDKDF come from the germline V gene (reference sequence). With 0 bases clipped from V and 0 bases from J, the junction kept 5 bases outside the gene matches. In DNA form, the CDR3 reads TGTGCCACCAGCAGAGACGAGACTAGCGCTAGCACAGATACGCAGTATTTT. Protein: CATSRDETSASTDTQYF.

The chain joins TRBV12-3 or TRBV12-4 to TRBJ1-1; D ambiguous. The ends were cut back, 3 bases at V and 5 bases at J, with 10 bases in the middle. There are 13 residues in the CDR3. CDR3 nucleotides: TGTGCCAGCAGTTTTCAGGTCAAAACTGAAGCTTTCTTT. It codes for CASSFQVKTEAFF.

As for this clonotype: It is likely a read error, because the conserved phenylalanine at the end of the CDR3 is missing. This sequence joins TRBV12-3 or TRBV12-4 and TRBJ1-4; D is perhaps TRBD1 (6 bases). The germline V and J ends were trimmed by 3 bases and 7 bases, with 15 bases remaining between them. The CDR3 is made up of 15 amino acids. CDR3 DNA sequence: TGTGCCAGCAGTTTGCTGGGCCGAGGGGGTGAAAAACTGTTTTCT. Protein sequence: CASSLLGRGGEKLFS.

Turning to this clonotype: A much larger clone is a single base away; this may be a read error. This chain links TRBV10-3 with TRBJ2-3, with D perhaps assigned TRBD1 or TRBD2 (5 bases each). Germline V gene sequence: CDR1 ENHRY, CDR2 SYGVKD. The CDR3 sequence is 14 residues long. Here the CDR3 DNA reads TGTTCCATCAGTGAGGGGTCCTTCGCGGGTACGCAGTATTTT. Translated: CSISEGSFAGTQYF.

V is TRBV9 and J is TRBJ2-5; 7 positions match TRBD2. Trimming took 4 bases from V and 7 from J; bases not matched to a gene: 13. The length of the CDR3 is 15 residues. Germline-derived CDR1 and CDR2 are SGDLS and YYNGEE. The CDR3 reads CASSPPGGGGATQYF. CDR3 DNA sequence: TGTGCCAGCAGCCCCCCCGGCGGGGGTGGGGCGACCCAGTACTTC.